The next 25 T cell receptor beta chains were all read from a single sample in a study of OX40 agonist ivuxolimab in advanced cancers. TCRdb keeps only in-frame clones here, not all; method: immunoSEQ multiplex PCR. The sample lists approximately 60,000 clones, about 81% occurring once. The starting material was CD4+ or CD8+ T cells sorted from blood, obtained in a trial of the OX40 agonist ivuxolimab. The receptor set was obtained from an adult with an advanced solid tumor such as melanoma, head and neck, liver or kidney cancer.

V and J are TRBV5-1 and TRBJ1-5; 8 bases fit TRBD1. V lost 4 bases and J lost 0; bases outside the gene matches: 9. This CDR3 comprises 17 residues. Germline V gene sequence: CDR1 SGHRS, CDR2 YFSETQ. The CDR3 spells CASSPTGVPSSNQPQHF. The CDR3 coding sequence is TGCGCCAGCAGCCCGACAGGGGTACCTTCTAGCAATCAGCCCCAGCATTTT.

The V gene is TRBV6-6, the J gene TRBJ2-7, with 10 bases identical to TRBD1. The CDR3 has 13 amino acids. With V trimmed by 2 bases and J by 7 bases, 2 bases remained unmatched. Germline loops: CDR1 MNHNY, CDR2 SVGAGI (reference sequence). CDR3 in amino acids: CASSYRDRGEQYF. Written as DNA, the CDR3 is TGTGCCAGCAGTTACCGGGACAGGGGAGAGCAGTACTTC.

V is TRBV7-6 and J is TRBJ1-1; 12 bases are a match to TRBD1. The CDR3 has 19 residues. J was trimmed by 0 bases and V by 1 base; bases with no gene match: 9. Germline CDR1 and CDR2: SGHVS and FNYEAQ. The CDR3 reads CASSLEAGGTGGMNTEAFF. CDR3 sequence (DNA): TGTGCCAGCAGCTTAGAGGCGGGCGGGACAGGGGGCATGAACACTGAAGCTTTCTTT.

The chain joins TRBV6-6 to TRBJ2-7, with a weak D call TRBD2 (6 bases). CDR3 length: 15 residues. CDR1 MNHNY and CDR2 SVGAGI come from the germline V gene (reference sequence). V was trimmed by 7 bases and J by 5 bases, leaving 21 bases between them. The CDR3 loop reads CASTPSPGGRDEQYF. The CDR3 nucleotides read TGTGCCAGCACTCCCTCCCCCGGGGGTAGGGACGAGCAGTACTTC.

The chain combines TRBV5-4 with TRBJ1-2, with 7 bases that match TRBD1. The germline CDR1 and CDR2 sequences are SGHNT and YYREEE (reference sequence). This CDR3 has 13 amino acids. V was pared by 1 base and J by 8 bases, with 5 bases of the junction left unmatched. This CDR3 reads CASSLKGAKGYTF. In DNA, the CDR3 is TGTGCCAGCAGCTTGAAGGGGGCAAAAGGCTACACCTTC.

This chain joins TRBV12-5 and TRBJ1-1, with no clear D. The ends were cut back, 6 bases at V and 11 bases at J, with 19 bases in the middle. The CDR3 consists of 13 residues. Germline values: CDR1 LGHNT, CDR2 FRNRAP. The CDR3 sequence is CASGQTGFKEAFF. The CDR3 DNA follows: TGTGCTAGTGGACAAACGGGATTCAAGGAGGCTTTCTTT.

The chain carries TRBV7-9 and TRBJ1-2; the D gene is possibly TRBD1 (5 bases). Germline values: CDR1 SEHNR, CDR2 FQNEAQ (reference sequence). This CDR3 is 14 amino acids long. Trimming took 7 bases from V and 4 from J, leaving 16 bases between them. In DNA form, the CDR3 reads TGTGCCAGCACCCACCAGGAAGGGGTCTATGGCTACACCTTC. The encoded protein is CASTHQEGVYGYTF.

V is TRBV2 and J is TRBJ2-5; unclear D gene. This CDR3 comprises 15 residues. V was cut by 1 base and J by 4 bases, with 13 bases left in between. CDR1 and CDR2 (germline): SNHLY, FYNNEI. In DNA, the CDR3 is TGTGCCAGCAGTGAAGGAAGGAGACTTGGAGAGACCCAGTACTTC. Its translation: CASSEGRRLGETQYF.

The CDR3 sequence is CASSTGGGSYNEQFF. DNA of the CDR3: TGTGCCAGTAGTACAGGTGGGGGTTCCTACAATGAGCAGTTCTTC. V usage is TRBV19 and J usage is TRBJ2-1; either TRBD1 or TRBD2 may fit D (5 bases each). Deletions cut 4 bases from V and 1 base from J, with 11 bases between. Per the germline V gene, CDR1 is LNHDA and CDR2 is SQIVND (reference sequence). The CDR3 extends over 15 amino acids.

This clone showed up just a few times. The CDR3 DNA sequence: TGTGCCAGCAGCCAAGATTACCGCTATGGCTACACCTTC. This sequence encodes CASSQDYRYGYTF. The rearrangement uses TRBV14 and TRBJ1-2; D gene uncertain. CDR1 is SGHDN and CDR2 is FVKESK in the germline V gene. Trimming cost V 0 bases and J 4 bases, with 6 bases left between them. The CDR3 is made up of 13 amino acids. Based on the CDR3 plus reference TRBV14 and TRBJ1-2, the full variable domain is EAGVTQFPSHSVIEKGQTVTLRCDPISGHDNLYWYRRVMGKEIKFLLHFVKESKQDESGMPNNRFLAERTGGTYSTLKVQPAELEDSGVYFCASSQDYRYGYTFGSGTRLTVV.

For the CDR3, the DNA is TGTGCCGCCGGGTCAGCGGGAGGTGGTGCCGGGGAGCTGTTTTTT. Translating it yields CAAGSAGGGAGELFF. V is TRBV6-1 and J is TRBJ2-2, with TRBD2 matching over 9 bases. V lost 11 bases and J lost 6; bases outside the gene matches: 13. Germline V gene lookup returns CDR1 MNHNS and CDR2 SASEGT. CDR3 size: 15 residues.

The rearrangement joins TRBV11-1 to TRBJ1-6; D ambiguous. The CDR3 is 13 amino acids. The germline V and J ends were trimmed by 3 bases and 6 bases, with 6 bases remaining between them. In germline, CDR1 is SGHAT, CDR2 FQDESV (reference sequence). This CDR3 is CASSFLPNSPLHF. Written as DNA, the CDR3 is TGTGCCAGCAGCTTTCTACCTAATTCACCCCTCCACTTT.

The chain links TRBV19 to TRBJ1-5, with 11 nucleotides matching TRBD1. This CDR3 is built from 17 residues. Losses at the gene ends were 9 bases for V and 1 base for J; bases not matched to a gene: 11. The germline CDR1 and CDR2 sequences are LNHDA and SQIVND (reference sequence). CDR3 nucleotides: TGTGCCAGCCAAACCGGGACAGGGGGATGGAGCAATCAGCCCCAGCATTTT. Protein product: CASQTGTGGWSNQPQHF.

The chain uses TRBV5-1 and TRBJ2-5, with D possibly TRBD1 on 5 matching bases. Germline V lookup: CDR1 SGHRS, CDR2 YFSETQ. The CDR3 totals 17 residues. V lost 1 base and J 3 bases, leaving 19 bases between the germline ends. CDR3 sequence: CASSLLKQVGEEETQYF. In nucleotides, the CDR3 is TGCGCCAGCAGCTTGCTAAAACAGGTTGGTGAGGAAGAGACCCAGTACTTC.

This clone was recorded once. The V call is TRBV5-4, the J call TRBJ2-7, with a tentative D call TRBD2 (6 bases). V lost 3 bases and J 0 bases, leaving 16 bases between the germline ends. There are 16 residues in the CDR3. Per germline, CDR1 SGHNT and CDR2 YYREEE (reference sequence). As DNA, the CDR3 is TGTGCCAGCAGCTACAGAAGCGGGCTCAGCTCCTACGAGCAGTACTTC. Its protein product is CASSYRSGLSSYEQYF.

This rearrangement joins TRBV5-1 to TRBJ2-2; D ambiguous. V gave up 0 bases and J gave up 0 bases, with 6 bases separating them. The germline CDR1 and CDR2 sequences are SGHRS and YFSETQ. CDR3 length: 15 residues. The CDR3 nucleotides are TGCGCCAGCAGCTTGGCACGATCGAACACCGGGGAGCTGTTTTTT. Amino acid sequence: CASSLARSNTGELFF.

This clone was seen only a few times. The chain recombines TRBV30 with TRBJ1-1; D gene uncertain. CDR1 and CDR2 (germline): GTSNPN, SVGIG (reference sequence). This CDR3 is 13 amino acids long. V was clipped by 5 bases and J by 2 bases, with 12 bases between them. Here the CDR3 reads CAWVAGINTEAFF. The CDR3 nucleotides are TGTGCCTGGGTGGCGGGGATTAACACTGAAGCTTTCTTT.

As for this clone: Other DNA sequences of this sample code for an identical CDR3. J is TRBJ2-1 and V is TRBV20-1; the D gene could be TRBD1 or TRBD2 (5 bases each). The V gene's germline CDR1 is DFQATT and CDR2 SNEGSKA (reference sequence). The V end lost 6 bases, the J end lost 7 bases, and 10 bases lay between the germline ends. The CDR3 spans 11 residues. This CDR3 is CSARGDNEQFF. Written as DNA, the CDR3 is TGCAGTGCCCGGGGCGATAATGAGCAGTTCTTC.

The V gene is TRBV7-2, the J gene TRBJ1-3; D uncertain. Deletions cut 1 base from V and 4 bases from J, with 14 bases between. The CDR3 length is 16 residues. From germline, CDR1 is SGHTA and CDR2 FQGNSA. As DNA, the CDR3 is TGTGCCAGCAGCTTAGTCCCCACTACGGGAGGAAACACCATATATTTT. Its protein is CASSLVPTTGGNTIYF.

This chain joins TRBV30 and TRBJ1-4, with D possibly being TRBD1 (6 bases). Between the trimmed V and J ends, which lost 5 bases and 8 bases, there was a span of 15 bases. Germline lookup yields CDR1 GTSNPN and CDR2 SVGIG (reference sequence). CDR3 length: 13 amino acids. This CDR3 reads CAWQGRRREKLFF. Written as DNA, the CDR3 is TGTGCCTGGCAGGGGAGGAGGAGAGAAAAACTGTTTTTT.

The chain is built from TRBV6-5 and TRBJ2-7, with D perhaps assigned TRBD1 or TRBD2 (6 bases each). The germline V and J ends were trimmed by 6 bases and 5 bases, with 20 bases remaining between them. This CDR3 spans 15 amino acids. Germline V gene lookup returns CDR1 MNHEY and CDR2 SVGAGI. The CDR3 DNA reads TGTGCCAGCAGCCCAGTAGGGGGGACCGTGAACGAGCAGTACTTC. Residues: CASSPVGGTVNEQYF.

This chain joins TRBV7-2 and TRBJ2-1, with 8 bases matching TRBD2. The germline CDR1 and CDR2 sequences are SGHTA and FQGNSA. The CDR3 is 12 residues long. V gave up 3 bases and J gave up 10 bases; unmatched junction bases: 2. CDR3 DNA: TGTGCCAGCAGCTTTAGCGGGACGGAGCAGTTCTTC. It is translated as CASSFSGTEQFF.

The chain uses TRBV9 and TRBJ2-7; D ambiguous. The CDR3 has 14 residues. The V and J ends lost 3 bases and 1 base respectively, with 11 bases between them. Germline CDR1 reads SGDLS; CDR2 reads YYNGEE. CDR3: CASSADTNSYEQYF. In DNA, the CDR3 is TGTGCCAGCAGCGCCGACACGAATTCCTACGAGCAGTACTTC.

For this clone: The sample contains more than one DNA sequence encoding this CDR3. The chain is built from TRBV7-7 and TRBJ2-2; D is uncertain. Germline loops: CDR1 SSHAT, CDR2 FNYEAQ (reference sequence). Trimming took 4 bases from V and 2 from J, leaving 14 bases between them. The CDR3 extends over 16 amino acids. The CDR3 sequence: CASSSGRLINTGELFF. The CDR3 coding sequence is TGTGCCAGCAGCTCCGGACGCCTGATTAACACCGGGGAGCTGTTTTTT. Using reference TRBV7-7 and TRBJ2-2 for the parts outside the CDR3, the full variable domain is GAGVSQSPRYKVTKRGQDVTLRCDPISSHATLYWYQQALGQGPEFLTYFNYEAQPDKSGLPSDRFSAERPEGSISTLTIQRTEQRDSAMYRCASSSGRLINTGELFFGEGSRLTVL.

This chain uses TRBV5-8 with TRBJ2-6; perhaps TRBD2 as D (6 bases). The CDR3 loop spans 17 amino acids. V was pared by 2 bases and J by 1 base, with 13 bases between. The germline gives CDR1 SGHTS, CDR2 YDEGEE. The CDR3, as DNA: TGTGCCAGCAGCTTTTACGCCGGAGGGTCTGGGGCCAACGTCCTGACTTTC. Protein sequence: CASSFYAGGSGANVLTF.